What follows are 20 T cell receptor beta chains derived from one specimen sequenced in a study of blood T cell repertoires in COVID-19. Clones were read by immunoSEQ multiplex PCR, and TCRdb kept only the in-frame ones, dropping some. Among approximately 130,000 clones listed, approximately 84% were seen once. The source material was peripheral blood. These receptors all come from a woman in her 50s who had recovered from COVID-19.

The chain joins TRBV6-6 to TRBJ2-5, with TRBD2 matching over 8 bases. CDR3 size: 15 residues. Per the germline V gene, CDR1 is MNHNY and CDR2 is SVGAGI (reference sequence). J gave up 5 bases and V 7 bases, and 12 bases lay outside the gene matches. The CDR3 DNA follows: TGTGCCAGCACCGACCGAAGCGGGGGTAGGGAGACCCAGTACTTC. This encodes CASTDRSGGRETQYF.

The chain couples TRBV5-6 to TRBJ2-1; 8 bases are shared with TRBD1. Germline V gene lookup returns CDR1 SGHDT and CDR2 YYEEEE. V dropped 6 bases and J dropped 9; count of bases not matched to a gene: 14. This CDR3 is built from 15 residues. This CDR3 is CASTQTTGAPFEQFF. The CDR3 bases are TGTGCCAGCACCCAAACGACAGGGGCGCCTTTTGAGCAGTTCTTC.

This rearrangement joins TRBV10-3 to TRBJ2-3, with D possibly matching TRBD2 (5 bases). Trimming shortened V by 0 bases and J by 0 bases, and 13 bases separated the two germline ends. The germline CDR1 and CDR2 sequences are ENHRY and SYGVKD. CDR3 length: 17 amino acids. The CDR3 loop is CAISESPAAPSTDTQYF. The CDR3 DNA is TGTGCCATCAGTGAGTCACCAGCGGCCCCTAGCACAGATACGCAGTATTTT.

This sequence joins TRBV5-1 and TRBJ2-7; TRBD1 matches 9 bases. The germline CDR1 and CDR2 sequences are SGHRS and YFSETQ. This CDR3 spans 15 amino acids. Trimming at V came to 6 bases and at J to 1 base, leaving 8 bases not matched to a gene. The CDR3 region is CASKLQGAVSYEQYF. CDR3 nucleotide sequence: TGCGCCAGCAAACTACAGGGGGCCGTATCCTACGAGCAGTACTTC.

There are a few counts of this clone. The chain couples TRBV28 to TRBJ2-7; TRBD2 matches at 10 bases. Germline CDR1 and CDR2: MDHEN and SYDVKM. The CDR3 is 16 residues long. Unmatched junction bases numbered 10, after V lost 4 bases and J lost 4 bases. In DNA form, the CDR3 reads TGTGCCAGCAGTTACACCATAGCGGGAGGCAAATACGAGCAGTACTTC. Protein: CASSYTIAGGKYEQYF.

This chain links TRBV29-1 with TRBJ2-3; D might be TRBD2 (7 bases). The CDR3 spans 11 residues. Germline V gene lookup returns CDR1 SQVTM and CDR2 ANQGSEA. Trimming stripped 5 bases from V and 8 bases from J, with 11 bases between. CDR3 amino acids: CSVRGAGTQYF. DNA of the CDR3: TGCAGCGTTCGGGGGGCCGGTACGCAGTATTTT.

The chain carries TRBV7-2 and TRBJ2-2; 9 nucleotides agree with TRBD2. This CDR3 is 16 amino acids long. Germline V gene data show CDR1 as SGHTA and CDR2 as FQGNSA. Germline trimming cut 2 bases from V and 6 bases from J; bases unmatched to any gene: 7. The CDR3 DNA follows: TGTGCCAGCAGCTTAATGGGTAGCGGGAGTCCCGGGGAGCTGTTTTTT. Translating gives CASSLMGSGSPGELFF.

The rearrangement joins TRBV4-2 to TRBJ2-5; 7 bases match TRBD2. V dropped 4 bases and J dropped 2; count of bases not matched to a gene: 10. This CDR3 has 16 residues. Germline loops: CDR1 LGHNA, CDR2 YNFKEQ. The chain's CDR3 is CASSRRLSGPQETQYF. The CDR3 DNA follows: TGTGCCAGCAGCCGACGCCTTAGCGGGCCTCAAGAGACCCAGTACTTC.

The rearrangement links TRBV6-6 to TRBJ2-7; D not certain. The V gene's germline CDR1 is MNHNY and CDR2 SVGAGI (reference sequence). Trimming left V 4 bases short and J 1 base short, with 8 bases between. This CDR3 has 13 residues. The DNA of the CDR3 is TGTGCCAGCAGTTCCACTCGTTCCTACGAGCAGTACTTC. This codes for CASSSTRSYEQYF.

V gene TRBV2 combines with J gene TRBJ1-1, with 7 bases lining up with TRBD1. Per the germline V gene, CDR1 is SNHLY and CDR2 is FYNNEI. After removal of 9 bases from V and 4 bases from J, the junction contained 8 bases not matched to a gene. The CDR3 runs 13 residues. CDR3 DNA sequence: TGTGCCAGTCGACAGGGAGTAGCCACTGAAGCTTTCTTT. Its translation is CASRQGVATEAFF.

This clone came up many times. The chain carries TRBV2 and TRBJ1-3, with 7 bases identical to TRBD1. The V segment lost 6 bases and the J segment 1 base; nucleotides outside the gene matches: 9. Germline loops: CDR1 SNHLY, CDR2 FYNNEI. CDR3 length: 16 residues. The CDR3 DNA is TGTGCCAGCAGCCAGGACAGGCTAGTATCTGGAAACACCATATATTTT. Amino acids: CASSQDRLVSGNTIYF.

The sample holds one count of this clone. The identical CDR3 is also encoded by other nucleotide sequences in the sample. CDR3 DNA sequence: TGCAGCGTTGAAGTACTAGCGGGAGTCGGCAATGAGCAGTTCTTC. It yields the protein CSVEVLAGVGNEQFF. The J gene is TRBJ2-1, the V gene TRBV29-1; TRBD2 matches at 11 bases. CDR1 is SQVTM, CDR2 ANQGSEA, per germline. The CDR3 sequence is 15 residues long. V lost 1 base and J lost 6; bases outside the gene matches: 5.

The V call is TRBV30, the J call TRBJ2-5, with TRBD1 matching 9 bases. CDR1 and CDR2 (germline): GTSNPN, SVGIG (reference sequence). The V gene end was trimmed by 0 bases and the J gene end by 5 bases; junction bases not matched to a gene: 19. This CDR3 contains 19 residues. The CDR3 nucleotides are TGTGCCTGGAGTGTACCCGGGACAGGGATGGTTGGAGTTCGGGAGACCCAGTACTTC. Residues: CAWSVPGTGMVGVRETQYF. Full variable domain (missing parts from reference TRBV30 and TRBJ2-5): SQTIHQWPATLVQPVGSPLSLECTVEGTSNPNLYWYRQAAGRGLQLLFYSVGIGQISSEVPQNLSASRPQDRQFILSSKKLLLSDSGFYLCAWSVPGTGMVGVRETQYFGPGTRLLVL.

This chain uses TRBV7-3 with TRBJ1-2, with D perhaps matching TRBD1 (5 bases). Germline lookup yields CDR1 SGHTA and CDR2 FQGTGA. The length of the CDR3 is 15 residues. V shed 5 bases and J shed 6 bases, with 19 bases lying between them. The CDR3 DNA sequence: TGTGCCAGCAGCCCCCACCCGGGACTGCCTGATGGCTACACCTTC. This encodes CASSPHPGLPDGYTF.

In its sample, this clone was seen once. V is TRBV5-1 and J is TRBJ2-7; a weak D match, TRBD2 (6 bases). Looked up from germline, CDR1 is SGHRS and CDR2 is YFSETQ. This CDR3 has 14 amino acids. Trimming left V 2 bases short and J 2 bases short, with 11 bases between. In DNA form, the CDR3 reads TGCGCCAGCAGCTTAGGGACTCCGACCTACGAGCAGTACTTC. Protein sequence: CASSLGTPTYEQYF.

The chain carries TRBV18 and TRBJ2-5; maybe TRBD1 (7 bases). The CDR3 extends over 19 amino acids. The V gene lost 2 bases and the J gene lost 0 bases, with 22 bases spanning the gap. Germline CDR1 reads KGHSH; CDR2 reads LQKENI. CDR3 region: CASSPDRAYSGLHQETQYF. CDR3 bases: TGTGCCAGCTCACCAGACAGGGCATATAGCGGATTACACCAAGAGACCCAGTACTTC.

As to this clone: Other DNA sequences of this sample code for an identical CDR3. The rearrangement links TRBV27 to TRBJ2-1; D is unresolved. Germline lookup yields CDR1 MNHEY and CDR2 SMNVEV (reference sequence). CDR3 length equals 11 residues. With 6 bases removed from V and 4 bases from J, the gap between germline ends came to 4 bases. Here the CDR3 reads CASSLYNEQFF. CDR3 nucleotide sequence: TGTGCCAGCAGCCTATACAATGAGCAGTTCTTC.

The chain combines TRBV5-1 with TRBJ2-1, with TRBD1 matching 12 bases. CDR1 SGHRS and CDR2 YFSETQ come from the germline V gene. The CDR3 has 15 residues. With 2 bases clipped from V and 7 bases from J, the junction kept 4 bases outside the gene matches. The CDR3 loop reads CASSLPGQGANEQFF. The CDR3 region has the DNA TGCGCCAGCAGCTTACCGGGACAGGGGGCGAATGAGCAGTTCTTC. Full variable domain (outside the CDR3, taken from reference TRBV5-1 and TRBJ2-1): KAGVTQTPRYLIKTRGQQVTLSCSPISGHRSVSWYQQTPGQGLQFLFEYFSETQRNKGNFPGRFSGRQFSNSRSEMNVSTLELGDSALYLCASSLPGQGANEQFFGPGTRLTVL.

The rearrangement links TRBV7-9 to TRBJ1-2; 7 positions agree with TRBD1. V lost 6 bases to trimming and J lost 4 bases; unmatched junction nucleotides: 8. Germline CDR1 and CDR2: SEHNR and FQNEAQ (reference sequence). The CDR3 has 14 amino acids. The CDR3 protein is CASSRTGDPYGYTF. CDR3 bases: TGTGCCAGCAGTCGTACAGGGGACCCCTATGGCTACACCTTC. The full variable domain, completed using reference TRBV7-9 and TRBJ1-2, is DTGVSQNPRHKITKRGQNVTFRCDPISEHNRLYWYRQTLGQGPEFLTYFQNEAQLEKSRLLSDRFSAERPKGSFSTLEIQRTEQGDSAMYLCASSRTGDPYGYTFGSGTRLTVV.

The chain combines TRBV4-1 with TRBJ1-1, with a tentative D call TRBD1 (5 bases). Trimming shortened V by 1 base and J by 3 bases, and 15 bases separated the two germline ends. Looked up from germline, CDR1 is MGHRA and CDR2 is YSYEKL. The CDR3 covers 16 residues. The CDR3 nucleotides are TGCGCCAGCAGCCAAGCCGGGCGTAAGGGGTACACTGAAGCTTTCTTT. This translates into CASSQAGRKGYTEAFF.